One sample yielded the 18 T cell receptor beta chains listed below, sequenced in a study of T-cell reconstitution after alpha-beta-depleted transplantation in children. Points from the study as a whole: T-cell numbers and diversity, one year after transplant, stemmed largely from T cells that were newly produced.

Their recognized antigens are unknown. For TCRbeta, the library was prepared with unique molecular identifiers. One entry per CDR3 protein, called by TCRdb with MiXCR from the PCR reads. The repertoire holds about 300,000 distinct CDR3 sequences, roughly 8.2% seen once, with approximately 8.2% in the top ten. Sequenced material: peripheral blood, taken 360 days after TCRalphabeta/CD19-depleted stem cell transplant. Source of these receptors: a female patient under 10 years old who had a stem cell transplant for Fanconi anemia, so the T cells may come from the graft donor.

This clonotype was counted at least ten times. The genes are TRBV20-1 and TRBJ2-2, with a tentative D call TRBD2 (5 bases). Germline V CDR1 and CDR2: DFQATT, SNEGSKA (reference sequence). The V and J ends lost 2 bases and 0 bases respectively, with 19 bases between them. The CDR3 is 18 residues long. CDR3 in DNA: TGCAGTGCTAGAAAAATATGGGGTAGCGATACGAACACCGGGGAGCTGTTTTTT. It is translated as CSARKIWGSDTNTGELFF.

This clonotype was counted between two and nine times. J is TRBJ2-7 and V is TRBV11-2; D is unresolved. The germline V gene encodes CDR1 SGHAT and CDR2 FQNNGV. Trimming took off 2 bases at V and 2 bases at J, with 22 bases between the two ends. CDR3 length equals 18 residues. DNA for the CDR3: TGTGCCAGCAGCTTAAAGACCGGGTTTTTCGGGCAGGCCTACGAGCAGTACTTC. Translating it yields CASSLKTGFFGQAYEQYF.

The rearrangement joins TRBV19 to TRBJ2-1, with D perhaps matching TRBD2 (6 bases). The CDR3 runs to 13 residues. V shed 2 bases and J shed 9 bases, with 11 bases lying between them. The V gene's germline CDR1 is LNHDA and CDR2 SQIVND (reference sequence). The CDR3: CASSIISGSEQFF. CDR3 DNA: TGTGCCAGTAGTATAATTTCCGGGAGTGAGCAGTTCTTC. Using reference TRBV19 and TRBJ2-1 for the parts outside the CDR3, the full variable domain is DGGITQSPKYLFRKEGQNVTLSCEQNLNHDAMYWYRQDPGQGLRLIYYSQIVNDFQKGDIAEGYSVSREKKESFPLTVTSAQKNPTAFYLCASSIISGSEQFFGPGTRLTVL.

As to this clonotype: Sequence at one end of the junction differs from germline and may be a read error. In DNA form, the CDR3 reads TGTGCCATCAGTTTAGTAATCACGACAGGGTCCCTTAGTTCACCCCTCCACTTT. It yields the protein CAISLVITTGSLSSPLHF. The chain employs TRBV12-3 or TRBV12-4 and TRBJ1-6; 7 nucleotides line up with TRBD1. This CDR3 has 18 amino acids.

The J gene is TRBJ1-6, the V gene TRBV30; no firm D call. Between the trimmed V and J ends, which lost 0 bases and 4 bases, there was a span of 19 bases. Per germline, CDR1 GTSNPN and CDR2 SVGIG (reference sequence). CDR3 length: 18 amino acids. The CDR3 coding sequence is TGTGCCTGGAGTGTATGGGAAGGGATCCGATTATATAATTCACCCCTCCACTTT. Amino acid sequence: CAWSVWEGIRLYNSPLHF.

Note on this clonotype: The CDR3 does not close with the conserved phenylalanine or tryptophan, likely indicating a read error. The chain links TRBV12-3 or TRBV12-4 to TRBJ1-2; D gene ambiguous. The CDR3 is made up of 13 amino acids. The V end was cut by 6 bases, the J end by 4 bases, with 12 bases between. The CDR3 region has the DNA TGTGCCAGCAGCTCCGGACGGATCTATGGCTACACCTTA. Translation: CASSSGRIYGYTL.

Many counts were recorded for this clonotype. The chain recombines TRBV7-2 with TRBJ2-2, with D possibly being TRBD1 (6 bases). This CDR3 region has 17 residues. Deletions cut 1 base from V and 1 base from J, with 13 bases between. Germline V CDR1 and CDR2: SGHTA, FQGNSA. CDR3 sequence: CASSLGRTGWNTGELFF. CDR3 DNA sequence: TGTGCCAGCAGCTTAGGGCGCACAGGGTGGAACACCGGGGAGCTGTTTTTT. Filled out from reference TRBV7-2 and TRBJ2-2, the complete variable domain reads GAGVSQSPSNKVTEKGKDVELRCDPISGHTALYWYRQSLGQGLEFLIYFQGNSAPDKSGLPSDRFSAERTGGSVSTLTIQRTQQEDSAVYLCASSLGRTGWNTGELFFGEGSRLTVL.

V usage is TRBV30 and J usage is TRBJ2-4; D unclear. The V gene's germline CDR1 is GTSNPN and CDR2 SVGIG (reference sequence). V lost 4 bases, J lost 3 bases, and 10 bases lay in between. There are 13 residues in the CDR3. The CDR3, as DNA: TGTGCCTGGATGGGCGGTTACAAAAACATTCAGTACTTC. Amino acids: CAWMGGYKNIQYF.

The rearrangement joins TRBV20-1 to TRBJ2-7; the D gene is possibly TRBD1 (6 bases). V gave up 6 bases and J gave up 0 bases, with 15 bases separating them. The CDR3 is 14 amino acids. Looked up from germline, CDR1 is DFQATT and CDR2 is SNEGSKA (reference sequence). CDR3 sequence reads: CSALQGDSSYEQYF. The DNA of the CDR3 is TGCAGTGCCTTACAGGGTGACAGCTCCTACGAGCAGTACTTC.

The rearrangement links TRBV6-6 to TRBJ2-5; TRBD1 is a possible D gene (6 bases). Trimming removed 8 bases at V and 7 bases at J, with 14 bases between. Germline V gives CDR1 MNHNY, CDR2 SVGAGI (reference sequence). The length of the CDR3 is 12 residues. CDR3 nucleotide sequence: TGTGCCAGCTGTCTACAGGGCGGGACCCAGTACTTC. Translation gives CASCLQGGTQYF.

The table lists this clonotype with many counts. This rearrangement joins TRBV10-2 to TRBJ2-5, with TRBD1 identical over 8 bases. The CDR3 has 14 residues. The trim removed 3 bases at V and 2 bases at J, leaving 2 bases unmatched. CDR1 is WSHSY and CDR2 is SAAADI in the germline V gene. Written as DNA, the CDR3 is TGCGCCAGCAGTGACGGACAGGGACAAGAGACCCAGTACTTC. This sequence encodes CASSDGQGQETQYF.

This clonotype appeared many times. This rearrangement joins TRBV6-2 or TRBV6-3 to TRBJ2-3, with 10 bases lining up with TRBD2. Germline assignment: CDR1 MNHEY and CDR2 SVGEGT. V shed 8 bases, J shed 5 bases, and the junction held 7 bases outside the gene matches. The CDR3 consists of 14 residues. The CDR3 reads CASGLAGGEDTQYF. In DNA form, the CDR3 reads TGTGCCAGCGGATTAGCGGGGGGCGAAGATACGCAGTATTTT.

The V gene is TRBV3-1, the J gene TRBJ2-3; 7 bases match TRBD1. Germline loops: CDR1 LGHDT, CDR2 YNNKEL (reference sequence). The junction had 4 bases not matched to a gene; V was cut back by 1 base and J by 0 bases. There are 16 residues in the CDR3. The CDR3: CASSQGQGRSTDTQYF. In DNA form, the CDR3 reads TGTGCCAGCAGCCAAGGACAGGGACGCAGCACAGATACGCAGTATTTT.

This clonotype was recorded many times. The CDR3 coding sequence is TGCGCCAGCAGCTATGGACTAGTGAGTCCTGAGACCCAGTACTTC. Translated, it gives CASSYGLVSPETQYF. This rearrangement joins TRBV5-1 to TRBJ2-5, with 7 bases matching TRBD2. Germline V lookup: CDR1 SGHRS, CDR2 YFSETQ. The CDR3 extends over 15 amino acids. After removal of 3 bases from V and 5 bases from J, the junction contained 10 bases not matched to a gene.

Regarding this clonotype: Possible read error: a much larger clone is one base away. The rearrangement uses TRBV6-1 and TRBJ2-3, with D unclear. The germline CDR1 and CDR2 sequences are MNHNS and SASEGT. CDR3 size: 16 residues. The CDR3, as DNA: TGTTCCAGCAGTTACACGCCCACAGCTGGCACAGATACGCAGTATTTT. Amino acid sequence: CSSSYTPTAGTDTQYF.

This clonotype was found a few times. The chain is built from TRBV19 and TRBJ2-5; TRBD2 matches 9 bases. The CDR3 runs to 16 residues. V trimming: 8 bases; J trimming: 2 bases; junction bases outside the gene matches: 12. CDR1 is LNHDA, CDR2 SQIVND, per germline (reference sequence). CDR3 loop: CASQSISGSPQETQYF. In DNA, the CDR3 is TGTGCCAGTCAATCGATTAGCGGGAGCCCACAAGAGACCCAGTACTTC.

This clonotype was detected many times. The rearrangement links TRBV20-1 to TRBJ1-1; D is unclear. Germline CDR1 and CDR2: DFQATT and SNEGSKA (reference sequence). Trimming removed 6 bases from V and 1 base from J, with 12 bases in between. There are 13 residues in the CDR3. The CDR3 bases are TGCAGTGCCCAACCAGACCCGAACACTGAAGCTTTCTTT. It codes for CSAQPDPNTEAFF.

The genes are TRBV12-3 or TRBV12-4 and TRBJ1-2; 9 positions agree with TRBD1. With 2 bases clipped from V and 7 bases from J, the junction kept 5 bases outside the gene matches. CDR3 size: 14 residues. As DNA, the CDR3 is TGTGCCAGCAGTTTAATTGGGACAGGGATTGGCTACACCTTC. Protein sequence: CASSLIGTGIGYTF.